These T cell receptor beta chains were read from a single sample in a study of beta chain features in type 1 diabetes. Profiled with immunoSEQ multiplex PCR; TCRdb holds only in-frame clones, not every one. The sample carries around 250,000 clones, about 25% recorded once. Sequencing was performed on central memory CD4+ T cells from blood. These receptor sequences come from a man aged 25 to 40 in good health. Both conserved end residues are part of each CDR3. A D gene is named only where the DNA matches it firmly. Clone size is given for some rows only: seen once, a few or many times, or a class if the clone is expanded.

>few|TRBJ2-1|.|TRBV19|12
TGTGCCAGTCGGGCCCGAGGCAATGAGCAGTTCTTC
CASRARGNEQFF
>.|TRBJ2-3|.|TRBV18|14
TGTGCCAGCTCACCGCAGCATTACACAGATACGCAGTATTTT
CASSPQHYTDTQYF
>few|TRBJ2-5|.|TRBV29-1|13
TGCAGCGGAGGGGGGGCCGGACAAGAGACCCAGTACTTC
CSGGGAGQETQYF
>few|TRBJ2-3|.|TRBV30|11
TGTGCCTGGACGGGGACAGATACGCAGTATTTT
CAWTGTDTQYF
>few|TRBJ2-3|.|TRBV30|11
TGTGCCTGGAGTGGGTCAGATACGCAGTATTTT
CAWSGSDTQYF
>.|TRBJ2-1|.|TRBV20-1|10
TGCAGTGCTAGCCGCCCGGAGCAGTTCTTC
CSASRPEQFF
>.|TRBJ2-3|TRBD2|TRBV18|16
TGTGCCAGCTCACCGCTGCGGACTAGCGGGGCAGATACGCAGTATTTT
CASSPLRTSGADTQYF
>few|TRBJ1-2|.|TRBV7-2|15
TGTGCCAGCAGCTTAATGGCAGGGCTAAACTATGGCTACACCTTC
CASSLMAGLNYGYTF
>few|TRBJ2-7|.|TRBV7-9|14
TGTGCCAGCAGCTTGGACGGCGGGCCCTACGAGCAGTACTTC
CASSLDGGPYEQYF
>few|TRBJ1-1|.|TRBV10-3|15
TGTGCCATCAGTAAACGGGGAACCATGAACACTGAAGCTTTCTTT
CAISKRGTMNTEAFF
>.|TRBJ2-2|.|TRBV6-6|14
TGTGCCAGCATCCAAGCGGAGTACACCGGGGAGCTGTTTTTT
CASIQAEYTGELFF
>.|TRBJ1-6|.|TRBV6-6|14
TGTGCCAGCACCCTGGCGGGGCCTAATTCACCCCTCCACTTT
CASTLAGPNSPLHF
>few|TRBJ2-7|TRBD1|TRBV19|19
TGTGCCAGTAGTACAGACCGAGAGACCGGGACAGGGTTATTGTTCGAGCAGTACTTC
CASSTDRETGTGLLFEQYF
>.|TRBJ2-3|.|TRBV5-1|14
TGCGCCAGCAGCTCAACCGCTACAGGGGATACGCAGTATTTT
CASSSTATGDTQYF
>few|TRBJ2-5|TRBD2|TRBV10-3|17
TGTGCCATCAGTGACTTCGAGCGGGAGGGACTACAAGAGACCCAGTACTTC
CAISDFEREGLQETQYF
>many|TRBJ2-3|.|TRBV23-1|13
TGCGCCAGCAGTCACCGGCCCAAAGATACGCAGTATTTT
CASSHRPKDTQYF